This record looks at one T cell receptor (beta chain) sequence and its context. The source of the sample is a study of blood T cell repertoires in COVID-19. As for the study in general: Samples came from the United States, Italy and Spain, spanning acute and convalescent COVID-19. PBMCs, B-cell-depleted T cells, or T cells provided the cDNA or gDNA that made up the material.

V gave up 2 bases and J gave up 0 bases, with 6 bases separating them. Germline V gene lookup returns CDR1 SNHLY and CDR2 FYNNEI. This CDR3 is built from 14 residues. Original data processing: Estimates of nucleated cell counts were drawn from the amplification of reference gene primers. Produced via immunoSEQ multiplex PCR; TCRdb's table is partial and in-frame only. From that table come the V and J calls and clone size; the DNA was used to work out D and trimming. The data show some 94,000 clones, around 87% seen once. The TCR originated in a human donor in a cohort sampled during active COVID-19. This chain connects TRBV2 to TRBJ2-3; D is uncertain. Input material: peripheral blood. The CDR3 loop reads CASSERVSTDTQYF. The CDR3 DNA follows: TGTGCCAGCAGTGAACGGGTTAGCACAGATACGCAGTATTTT. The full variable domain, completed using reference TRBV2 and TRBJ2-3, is EPEVTQTPSHQVTQMGQEVILRCVPISNHLYFYWYRQILGQKVEFLVSFYNNEISEKSEIFDDQFSVERPDGSNFTLKIRSTKLEDSAMYFCASSERVSTDTQYFGPGTRLTVL.